A selection of T cell receptor beta chains follows, all from one sample in a study of T cells after yellow fever vaccination. TCRdb re-called the 5' RACE reads through MiXCR, storing one row per CDR3 protein. The table includes some 320,000 distinct CDR3 sequences, roughly 4% detected once. The sequencing here drew on PBMCs, taken 5 days after the yellow fever booster vaccination. The receptors originated from a man younger than 35 who received the YFV17D yellow fever vaccine. Each CDR3 is given with its conserved first and last residue. Fields, in order: J gene, clone size, V gene, D gene, CDR3 DNA, CDR3 protein. D genes are given only for firm matches. Some rows mark clone size as missing; the rest say once, few, many or name a class of expanded clone.

j_call: TRBJ2-7; clone_size: NA; v_call: TRBV4-3; d_call: NA; cdr3_nt: TGCGCCAGCAGCCAAGAGTACGGGGGCTCCTACGAGCAGTACTTC; cdr3_aa: CASSQEYGGSYEQYF
j_call: TRBJ2-1; clone_size: many; v_call: TRBV7-2; d_call: NA; cdr3_nt: TGTGCCAGCAGCTTAACAGTCCCACCCTACAATGAGCAGTTCTTC; cdr3_aa: CASSLTVPPYNEQFF
j_call: TRBJ2-2; clone_size: many; v_call: TRBV24-1; d_call: TRBD1; cdr3_nt: TGTGCCACCAGCCCGACAGGGGGCTCGAACACCGGGGAGCTGTTTTTT; cdr3_aa: CATSPTGGSNTGELFF
j_call: TRBJ1-5; clone_size: few; v_call: TRBV24-1; d_call: TRBD1; cdr3_nt: TGTGCCACCAGTGACCGAACAGGGGGCGGCCAGCCCCAGCATTTT; cdr3_aa: CATSDRTGGGQPQHF
j_call: TRBJ2-6; clone_size: NA; v_call: TRBV20-1; d_call: NA; cdr3_nt: TGCAGTGCTAGAGACAACTCTGGGGCCAACGTCCTGACTTTC; cdr3_aa: CSARDNSGANVLTF
j_call: TRBJ2-1; clone_size: few; v_call: TRBV5-1; d_call: TRBD2; cdr3_nt: TGCGCCAGCAGCTCCGGGACTAGGAACAATGAGCAGTTCTTC; cdr3_aa: CASSSGTRNNEQFF
j_call: TRBJ1-2; clone_size: many; v_call: TRBV4-3; d_call: NA; cdr3_nt: TGCGCCAGCAGCCAAGACGGAGGGTCCGACGGTAACTATGGCTACACCTTC; cdr3_aa: CASSQDGGSDGNYGYTF
j_call: TRBJ1-2; clone_size: few; v_call: TRBV7-9; d_call: NA; cdr3_nt: TGTGCCGTGCACCAGAGGGGGAGCTACACCTTC; cdr3_aa: CAVHQRGSYTF
j_call: TRBJ2-1; clone_size: NA; v_call: TRBV5-1; d_call: NA; cdr3_nt: TGCGCCAGCAGAGAAACAGGGTTCCCCTACAATGAGCAGTTCTTC; cdr3_aa: CASRETGFPYNEQFF
j_call: TRBJ1-1; clone_size: many; v_call: TRBV7-2; d_call: NA; cdr3_nt: TGTGCCAGCAGCTTCCCTTTTACTGAAGCTTTCTTT; cdr3_aa: CASSFPFTEAFF
j_call: TRBJ2-3; clone_size: NA; v_call: TRBV19; d_call: NA; cdr3_nt: TGTGCCAGTAGTAACCCCCGGGAGCCCGATGGGGATACGCAGTATTTT; cdr3_aa: CASSNPREPDGDTQYF
j_call: TRBJ2-6; clone_size: NA; v_call: TRBV6-6; d_call: TRBD1; cdr3_nt: TGTGCCAGCATGTCAGGGGGATCTGGGGCCAACGTCCTGACTTTC; cdr3_aa: CASMSGGSGANVLTF
j_call: TRBJ1-6; clone_size: few; v_call: TRBV20-1; d_call: TRBD1; cdr3_nt: TGCAGTGCACCGGGACAGGGAGAAAGTTCACCCCTCCACTTT; cdr3_aa: CSAPGQGESSPLHF
j_call: TRBJ1-1; clone_size: few; v_call: TRBV18; d_call: TRBD1; cdr3_nt: TGTGCCAGCTCAGAACAGGGGATGGCTGAAGCTTTCTTT; cdr3_aa: CASSEQGMAEAFF
j_call: TRBJ1-1; clone_size: few; v_call: TRBV4-3; d_call: NA; cdr3_nt: TGCGCCAGCAGCCTTACCGGAAGTTCTGACACTGAAGCTTTCTTT; cdr3_aa: CASSLTGSSDTEAFF
j_call: TRBJ2-1; clone_size: few; v_call: TRBV19; d_call: NA; cdr3_nt: TGTGCCAGTAGTACACTCGATTACAATGAGCAGTTCTTC; cdr3_aa: CASSTLDYNEQFF
j_call: TRBJ1-1; clone_size: few; v_call: TRBV5-1; d_call: NA; cdr3_nt: TGCGCCAGCAGCGCGGGAACGTCAGGGAATACTGAAGCTTTCTTT; cdr3_aa: CASSAGTSGNTEAFF
j_call: TRBJ2-5; clone_size: many; v_call: TRBV4-1; d_call: NA; cdr3_nt: TGCGCCAGCAGCCAGCCCCGAGAGAGTTTATACTTC; cdr3_aa: CASSQPRESLYF
j_call: TRBJ1-3; clone_size: many; v_call: TRBV9; d_call: NA; cdr3_nt: TGTGCCAGCAGCGCCGGTCGGGGAAACACCATATATTTT; cdr3_aa: CASSAGRGNTIYF
j_call: TRBJ2-7; clone_size: many; v_call: TRBV12-3/TRBV12-4; d_call: NA; cdr3_nt: TGTGCCAGCAGTAAGGGACTCCTAGACTACGAGCAGTACTTC; cdr3_aa: CASSKGLLDYEQYF
j_call: TRBJ1-1; clone_size: many; v_call: TRBV7-9; d_call: TRBD1; cdr3_nt: TGTGCCAGCAGCTTAAACGGACAGGGTGGGACTGAAGCTTTCTTT; cdr3_aa: CASSLNGQGGTEAFF
j_call: TRBJ1-2; clone_size: NA; v_call: TRBV5-4; d_call: TRBD1; cdr3_nt: TGTGCCAGCAGCTTGGGGAGACAGGGAGAGGAAAGAGGCTACACCTTC; cdr3_aa: CASSLGRQGEERGYTF
j_call: TRBJ1-3; clone_size: few; v_call: TRBV7-2; d_call: NA; cdr3_nt: TGTGCCAGCACGCACGACAGATCTGGAAACACCATATATTTT; cdr3_aa: CASTHDRSGNTIYF
j_call: TRBJ2-1; clone_size: few; v_call: TRBV7-6; d_call: TRBD2; cdr3_nt: TGTGCCAGCAGCCGACTAGCGGGGGGCGGGAATGAGCAGTTCTTC; cdr3_aa: CASSRLAGGGNEQFF
j_call: TRBJ2-1; clone_size: many; v_call: TRBV2; d_call: TRBD2; cdr3_nt: TGTGCCAGCAGTCGAGCGGGGGGCTCCTACAATGAGCAGTTCTTC; cdr3_aa: CASSRAGGSYNEQFF
j_call: TRBJ2-3; clone_size: NA; v_call: TRBV6-5; d_call: TRBD2; cdr3_nt: TGTGCCAGCAGTCAGCACGGGGGGACTTCTAGAGATACGCAGTATTTT; cdr3_aa: CASSQHGGTSRDTQYF
j_call: TRBJ2-3; clone_size: NA; v_call: TRBV19; d_call: TRBD1; cdr3_nt: TGTGCCAGTAGTATCTTTCAGGGGGAAGATACGCAGTATTTT; cdr3_aa: CASSIFQGEDTQYF
j_call: TRBJ1-2; clone_size: many; v_call: TRBV15; d_call: TRBD1; cdr3_nt: TGTGCCACCCGATTCCAGGGGGCTATACGCTACACCTTC; cdr3_aa: CATRFQGAIRYTF
j_call: TRBJ2-5; clone_size: many; v_call: TRBV9; d_call: NA; cdr3_nt: TGTGCCAGCAGCGTAAGAAGGTCAGGGGAGACCCAGTACTTC; cdr3_aa: CASSVRRSGETQYF
j_call: TRBJ1-5; clone_size: NA; v_call: TRBV12-3/TRBV12-4; d_call: NA; cdr3_nt: TGTGCCAGCAGTTTCGACAATCAGCCCCAGCATTTT; cdr3_aa: CASSFDNQPQHF
j_call: TRBJ1-4; clone_size: few; v_call: TRBV4-2; d_call: NA; cdr3_nt: TGTGCCAGCAACTCGCAGGGAGCGGTTAATGAAAAACTGTTTTTT; cdr3_aa: CASNSQGAVNEKLFF
j_call: TRBJ1-2; clone_size: many; v_call: TRBV29-1; d_call: TRBD1; cdr3_nt: TGCAGCGTTGGAAGGCAGGGGGACTATGGCTACACCTTC; cdr3_aa: CSVGRQGDYGYTF
j_call: TRBJ2-3; clone_size: many; v_call: TRBV20-1; d_call: TRBD2; cdr3_nt: TGCAGTGCTAGGCTGACTAGCCGCACAGATACGCAGTATTTT; cdr3_aa: CSARLTSRTDTQYF
j_call: TRBJ2-3; clone_size: NA; v_call: TRBV7-2; d_call: TRBD2; cdr3_nt: TGTGCCAGCAGCTCCGGGACTAGGGGGAGCACAGATACGCAGTATTTT; cdr3_aa: CASSSGTRGSTDTQYF